These 6 T cell receptor beta chains came from one sample sequenced in a study of T cells after yellow fever vaccination. TCRdb re-called the 5' RACE reads with MiXCR, one entry per CDR3 protein. The table lists over 70,000 distinct CDR3 sequences, 7.7% of them singletons. The source material was CD8+ T cells sorted from PBMCs, sampled on the day of the yellow fever booster vaccination. These receptors came from a man aged 25 to 40 who received the YFV17D yellow fever vaccine.

In its sample, this clonotype is large (0.1 to 1%). The rearrangement links TRBV6-6 to TRBJ2-1, with 7 positions matching TRBD2. Germline V lookup: CDR1 MNHNY, CDR2 SVGAGI (reference sequence). Trimming cost V 6 bases and J 6 bases; bases outside gene matches: 8. The CDR3 has 14 residues. CDR3 DNA sequence: TGTGCCAGCAGAACACTAGCGCGGCCCAATGAGCAGTTCTTC. Protein: CASRTLARPNEQFF.

The chain links TRBV11-2 to TRBJ2-3, with D unresolved. Germline V gene data show CDR1 as SGHAT and CDR2 as FQNNGV. The length of the CDR3 is 12 residues. The V gene lost 3 bases and the J gene lost 4 bases, with 5 bases spanning the gap. CDR3 sequence: CASSFSPDTQYF. The CDR3 DNA reads as TGTGCCAGCAGCTTTAGCCCAGATACGCAGTATTTT. The full variable domain, with the rest looked up from reference TRBV11-2 and TRBJ2-3, is EAGVAQSPRYKIIEKRQSVAFWCNPISGHATLYWYQQILGQGPKLLIQFQNNGVVDDSQLPKDRFSAERLKGVDSTLKIQPAKLEDSAVYLCASSFSPDTQYFGPGTRLTVL.

This clonotype was found a few times. The chain has TRBV6-5 and TRBJ2-7, with a weak D call TRBD1 (6 bases). V was shortened by 4 bases and J by 2 bases, with 15 bases between the two germline ends. The germline V gene encodes CDR1 MNHEY and CDR2 SVGAGI. The CDR3 covers 15 residues. The CDR3 is CASSSSTGLTYEQYF. For the CDR3, the DNA is TGTGCCAGCAGTTCCTCGACAGGCTTAACCTACGAGCAGTACTTC.

As concerns this clonotype: Given a much more abundant clone one base away, this may be a read error. V is TRBV11-2 and J is TRBJ2-7; D is perhaps TRBD2 (6 bases). CDR1 and CDR2 from the germline V gene are SGHAT and FQNNGV. The CDR3 has 14 residues. The CDR3 loop is CDSSLEGRAYEQYF. CDR3 in DNA: TGTGACAGCAGCTTGGAGGGCCGGGCCTACGAGCAGTACTTC. Combining the CDR3 with reference TRBV11-2 and TRBJ2-7 gives the whole variable domain EAGVAQSPRYKIIEKRQSVAFWCNPISGHATLYWYQQILGQGPKLLIQFQNNGVVDDSQLPKDRFSAERLKGVDSTLKIQPAKLEDSAVYLCDSSLEGRAYEQYFGPGTRLTVT.

The chain carries TRBV7-8 and TRBJ1-2; TRBD1 might be the D (5 bases). Trimming left V 0 bases short and J 6 bases short, with 11 bases between. This CDR3 spans 14 amino acids. CDR1 is SGHVS, CDR2 FQNEAQ, per germline. The CDR3: CASSLARGEDGYTF. The DNA of the CDR3 is TGTGCCAGCAGCTTAGCGAGGGGTGAGGATGGCTACACCTTC.

This clonotype has a handful of counts. This chain joins TRBV15 and TRBJ2-1; 10 bases line up with TRBD2. V lost 3 bases and J lost 8; bases outside the gene matches: 4. This CDR3 comprises 14 residues. Per germline, CDR1 LNHNV and CDR2 YYDKDF (reference sequence). CDR3 DNA sequence: TGTGCCACCAGCAGCCGAGGGACTAGCGATGAGCAGTTCTTC. Its protein is CATSSRGTSDEQFF.